This TCR beta chain was profiled in a study of T cells in Graves' hyperthyroidism and ophthalmopathy. Study-wide results and caveats: The model's output predicted ophthalmopathy at a median of about 6.5 months prior to onset.

The CDR3 consists of 12 residues. V lost 5 bases to trimming and J lost 13 bases; unmatched junction nucleotides: 7. Germline loops: CDR1 SGHAT, CDR2 FQNNGV. This clonotype was seen ten or more times. Antigen unknown. TCR beta CDR3 regions were amplified from RNA. The TCR CDR3 first-round RT-PCR relied on the HTBI primer set. TCRdb re-analysed the multiplex PCR reads in MiXCR, keeping a single row per CDR3 protein. The repertoire holds some 370,000 distinct CDR3 sequences, about an eighth seen once, with around 28% in the top ten. Exclusion of a patient resulted from uncontrolled infection, other autoimmune disease, pregnancy or lactation.

This clonotype was sampled from a man aged 50 or older with Graves' ophthalmopathy. The chain couples TRBV11-2 to TRBJ2-5, with 10 bases fitting TRBD2. The sample taken for sequencing was blood. The DNA for the CDR3 is TGTGCCAGCAGCGGAAGCGGGAGGGCCCCGTACTTC. Its translation is CASSGSGRAPYF. Looking up the rest from reference TRBV11-2 and TRBJ2-5 gives the full variable domain: EAGVAQSPRYKIIEKRQSVAFWCNPISGHATLYWYQQILGQGPKLLIQFQNNGVVDDSQLPKDRFSAERLKGVDSTLKIQPAKLEDSAVYLCASSGSGRAPYFGPGTRLLVL.